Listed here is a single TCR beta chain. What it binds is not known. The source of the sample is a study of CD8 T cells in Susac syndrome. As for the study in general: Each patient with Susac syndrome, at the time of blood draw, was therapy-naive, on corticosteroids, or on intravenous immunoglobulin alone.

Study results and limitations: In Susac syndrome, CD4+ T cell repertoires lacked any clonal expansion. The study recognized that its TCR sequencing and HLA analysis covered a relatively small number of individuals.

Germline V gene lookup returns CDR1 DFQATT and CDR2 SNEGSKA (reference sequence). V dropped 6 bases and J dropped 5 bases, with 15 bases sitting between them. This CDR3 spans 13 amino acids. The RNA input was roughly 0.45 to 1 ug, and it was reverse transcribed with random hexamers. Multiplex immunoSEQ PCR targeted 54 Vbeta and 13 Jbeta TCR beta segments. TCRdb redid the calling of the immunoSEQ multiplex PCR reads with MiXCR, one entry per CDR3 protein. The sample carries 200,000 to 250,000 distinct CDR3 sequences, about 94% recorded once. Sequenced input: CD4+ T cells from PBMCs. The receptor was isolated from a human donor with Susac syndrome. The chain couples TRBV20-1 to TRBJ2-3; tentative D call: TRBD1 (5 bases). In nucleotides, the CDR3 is TGCAGTGCCCCCGGGCAGGGCAAAGATACGCAGTATTTT. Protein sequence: CSAPGQGKDTQYF.